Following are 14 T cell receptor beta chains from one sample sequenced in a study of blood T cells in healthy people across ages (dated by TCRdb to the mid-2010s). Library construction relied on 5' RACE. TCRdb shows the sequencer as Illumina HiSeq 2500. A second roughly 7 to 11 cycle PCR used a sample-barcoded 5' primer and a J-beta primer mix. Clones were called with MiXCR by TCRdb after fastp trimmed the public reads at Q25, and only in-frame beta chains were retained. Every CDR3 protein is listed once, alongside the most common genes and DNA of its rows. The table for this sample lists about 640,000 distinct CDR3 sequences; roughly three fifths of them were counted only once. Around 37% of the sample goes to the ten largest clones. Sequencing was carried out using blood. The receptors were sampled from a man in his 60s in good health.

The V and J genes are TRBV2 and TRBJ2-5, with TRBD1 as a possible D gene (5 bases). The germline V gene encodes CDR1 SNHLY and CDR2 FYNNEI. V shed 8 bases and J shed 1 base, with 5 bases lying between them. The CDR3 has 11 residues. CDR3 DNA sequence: TGTGCCAGCGACAGCCAAGAGACCCAGTACTTC. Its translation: CASDSQETQYF.

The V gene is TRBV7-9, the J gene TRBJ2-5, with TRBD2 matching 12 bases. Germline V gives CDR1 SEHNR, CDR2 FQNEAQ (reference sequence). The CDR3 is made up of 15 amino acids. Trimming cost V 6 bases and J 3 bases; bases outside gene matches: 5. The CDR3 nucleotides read TGTGCCAGCAGGAGACTAGCGGGGGCGAAAGAGACCCAGTACTTC. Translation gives CASRRLAGAKETQYF.

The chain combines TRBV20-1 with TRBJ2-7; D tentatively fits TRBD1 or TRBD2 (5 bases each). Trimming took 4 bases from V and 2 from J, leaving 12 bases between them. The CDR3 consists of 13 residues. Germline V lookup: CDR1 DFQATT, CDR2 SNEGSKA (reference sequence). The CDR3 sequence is CSANRGAAYEQYF. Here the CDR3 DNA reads TGCAGTGCTAATCGGGGCGCAGCCTACGAGCAGTACTTC.

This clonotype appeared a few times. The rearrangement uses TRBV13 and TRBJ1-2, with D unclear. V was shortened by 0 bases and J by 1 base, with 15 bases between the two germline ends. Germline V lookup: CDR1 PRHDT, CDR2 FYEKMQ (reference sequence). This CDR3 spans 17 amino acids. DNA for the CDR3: TGTGCCAGCAGCTTAGGCCGGGTGGCAGGAAATAACTATGGCTACACCTTC. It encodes CASSLGRVAGNNYGYTF.

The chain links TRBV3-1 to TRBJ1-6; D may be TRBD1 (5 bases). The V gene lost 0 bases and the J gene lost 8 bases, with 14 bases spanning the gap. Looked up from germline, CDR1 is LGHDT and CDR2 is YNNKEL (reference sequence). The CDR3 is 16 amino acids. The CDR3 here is CASSQDRQVGDSPLHF. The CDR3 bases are TGTGCCAGCAGCCAAGATAGGCAGGTGGGGGATTCACCCCTCCACTTT.

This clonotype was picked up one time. CDR3 sequence (DNA): TGTGCCAGCAGCGTCGGGGCTAGCGGTTACTCCTACGAGCAGTACTTC. This translates into CASSVGASGYSYEQYF. The genes are TRBV7-2 and TRBJ2-7; 7 bases are shared with TRBD2. The CDR3 is 16 amino acids. With V trimmed by 5 bases and J by 0 bases, 10 bases remained unmatched. Looked up from germline, CDR1 is SGHTA and CDR2 is FQGNSA.

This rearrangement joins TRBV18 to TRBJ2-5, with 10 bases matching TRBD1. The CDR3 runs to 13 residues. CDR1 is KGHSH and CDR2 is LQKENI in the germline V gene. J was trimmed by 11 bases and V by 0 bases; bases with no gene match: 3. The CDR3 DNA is TGTGCCAGCTCACCACCGACAGGGGGCCAGCAGTACTTC. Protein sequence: CASSPPTGGQQYF.

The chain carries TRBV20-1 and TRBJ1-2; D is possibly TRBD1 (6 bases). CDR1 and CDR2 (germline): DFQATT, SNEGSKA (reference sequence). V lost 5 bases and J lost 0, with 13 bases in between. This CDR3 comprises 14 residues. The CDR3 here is CSASQGTANYGYTF. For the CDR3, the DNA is TGCAGTGCTTCGCAGGGGACCGCTAACTATGGCTACACCTTC.

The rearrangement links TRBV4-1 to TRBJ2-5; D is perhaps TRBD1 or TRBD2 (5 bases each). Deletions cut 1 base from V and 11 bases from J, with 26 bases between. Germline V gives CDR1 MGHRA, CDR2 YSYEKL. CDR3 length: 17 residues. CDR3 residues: CASSQVFGTQGRGEQYF. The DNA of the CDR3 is TGCGCCAGCAGCCAAGTGTTCGGGACGCAGGGACGGGGTGAGCAGTACTTC.

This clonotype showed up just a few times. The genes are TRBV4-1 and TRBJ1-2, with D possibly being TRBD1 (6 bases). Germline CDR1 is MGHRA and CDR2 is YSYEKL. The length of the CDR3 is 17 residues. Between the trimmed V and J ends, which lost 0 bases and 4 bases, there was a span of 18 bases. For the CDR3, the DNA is TGCGCCAGCAGCCAAGATTGGGGGGGTCGACAGGTCTATGGCTACACCTTC. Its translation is CASSQDWGGRQVYGYTF.

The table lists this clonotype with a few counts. CDR3 DNA: TGTGCCAGCAGTGCGACATCGGGCTACGAGCAGTACTTC. This encodes CASSATSGYEQYF. V gene TRBV25-1 combines with J gene TRBJ2-7; D gene uncertain. Per germline, CDR1 MGHDK and CDR2 SYGVNS. The V and J ends lost 4 bases and 3 bases respectively, with 10 bases between them. The CDR3 runs 13 residues.

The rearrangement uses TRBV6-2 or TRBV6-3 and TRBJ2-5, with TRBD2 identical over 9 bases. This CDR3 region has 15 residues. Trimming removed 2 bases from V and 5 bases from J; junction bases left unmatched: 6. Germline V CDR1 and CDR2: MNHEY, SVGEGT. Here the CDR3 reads CASSYGAGGLETQYF. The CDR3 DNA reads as TGTGCCAGCAGTTACGGGGCGGGAGGGCTGGAGACCCAGTACTTC.

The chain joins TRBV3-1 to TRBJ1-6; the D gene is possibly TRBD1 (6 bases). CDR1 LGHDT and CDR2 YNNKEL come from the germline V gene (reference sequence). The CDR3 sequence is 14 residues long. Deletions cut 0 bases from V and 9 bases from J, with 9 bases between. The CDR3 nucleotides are TGTGCCAGCAGCCAAGATAGGGGGGGTTCACCCCTCCACTTT. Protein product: CASSQDRGGSPLHF.

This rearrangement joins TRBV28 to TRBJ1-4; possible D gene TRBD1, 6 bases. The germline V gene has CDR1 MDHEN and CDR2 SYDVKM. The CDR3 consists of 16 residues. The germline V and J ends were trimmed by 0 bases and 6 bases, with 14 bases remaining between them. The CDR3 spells CASSLWGRGADEKLFF. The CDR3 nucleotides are TGTGCCAGCAGTTTATGGGGTCGGGGGGCTGATGAAAAACTGTTTTTT.